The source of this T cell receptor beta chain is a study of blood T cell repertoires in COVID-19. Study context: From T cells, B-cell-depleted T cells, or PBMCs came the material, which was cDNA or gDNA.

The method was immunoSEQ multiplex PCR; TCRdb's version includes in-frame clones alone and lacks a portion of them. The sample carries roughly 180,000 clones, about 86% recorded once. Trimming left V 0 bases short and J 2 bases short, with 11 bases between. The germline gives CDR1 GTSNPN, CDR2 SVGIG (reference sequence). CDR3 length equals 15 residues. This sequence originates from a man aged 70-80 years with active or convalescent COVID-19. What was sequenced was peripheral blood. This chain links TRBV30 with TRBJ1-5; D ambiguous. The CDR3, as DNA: TGTGCCTGGAGTGTATCAGTTCAGGGCAATCAGCCCCAGCATTTT. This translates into CAWSVSVQGNQPQHF.